Given below is one T cell receptor beta chain in context. This specimen belongs to a study of CD8+CD57+ T cells in acquired aplastic anemia. Background on the study: Sorted cells (CD4+ and CD8+) yielded DNA amounts that averaged approximately 2.9 ug. In CD4+ cells, healthy donors produced an average of approximately 11 million reads.

The template for TCR beta VDJ and CDR3 sequence profiling was genomic DNA. TCRdb fed the reads into MiXCR, producing one record per CDR3 protein. The data show roughly 80,000 distinct CDR3 sequences, 40% to 55% seen once. The V gene's germline CDR1 is LNHDA and CDR2 SQIVND (reference sequence). J gave up 3 bases and V 6 bases, and 8 bases lay outside the gene matches. The CDR3 runs 15 residues. This TCR was sampled from a human donor in good health, serving as a control. V and J are TRBV19 and TRBJ1-2, with TRBD1 matching over 9 bases. The material sequenced was sorted CD4+, CD8+, or CD8+CD57+ T cells (not recorded which) from PBMCs. The CDR3 DNA reads TGTGCCAGTAGAACGCAGACAGGGGGATACTATGGCTACACCTTC. Amino acids: CASRTQTGGYYGYTF. Supplemented by reference TRBV19 and TRBJ1-2, the full variable domain reads DGGITQSPKYLFRKEGQNVTLSCEQNLNHDAMYWYRQDPGQGLRLIYYSQIVNDFQKGDIAEGYSVSREKKESFPLTVTSAQKNPTAFYLCASRTQTGGYYGYTFGSGTRLTVV.